This T cell receptor beta chain emerged from a study of shared T cell receptors in the human thymus. The CDR3 contains 16 residues. The germline V gene has CDR1 LNHNV and CDR2 YYDKDF (reference sequence). J lost 2 bases, V lost 5 bases, and 9 bases had no gene match. Profiled with immunoSEQ multiplex PCR; TCRdb holds only in-frame clones, not every one. The sample records 600,000 or so clones, about 90% being singletons. These data are also associated with another study on human thymus T cells. That study adds: Resections that were taken during corrective heart surgery supplied the thymus tissue. Thymic and blood repertoires seemed to favor certain V and J genes. The related literature has documented a marked overlap of thymic repertoires among unrelated individuals.

The receptor was derived from a boy younger than two with a congenital heart defect. What was sequenced was thymocytes. This chain connects TRBV15 to TRBJ2-7; the match to TRBD2 covers 10 bases. CDR3 DNA: TGTGCCACCAGCCCTGACGGGCTAGCGGGGGCCTACGAGCAGTACTTC. Translated: CATSPDGLAGAYEQYF.